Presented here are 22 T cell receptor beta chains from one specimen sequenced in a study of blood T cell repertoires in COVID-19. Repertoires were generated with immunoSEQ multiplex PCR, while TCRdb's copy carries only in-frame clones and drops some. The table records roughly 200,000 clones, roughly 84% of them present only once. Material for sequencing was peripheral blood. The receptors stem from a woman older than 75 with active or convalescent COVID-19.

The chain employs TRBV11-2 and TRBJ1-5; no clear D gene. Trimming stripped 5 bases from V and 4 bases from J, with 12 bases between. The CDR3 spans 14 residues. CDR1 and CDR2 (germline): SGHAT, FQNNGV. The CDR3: CASSHTAGNQPQHF. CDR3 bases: TGTGCCAGCAGCCACACGGCGGGGAATCAGCCCCAGCATTTT. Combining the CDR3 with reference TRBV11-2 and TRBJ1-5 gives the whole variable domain EAGVAQSPRYKIIEKRQSVAFWCNPISGHATLYWYQQILGQGPKLLIQFQNNGVVDDSQLPKDRFSAERLKGVDSTLKIQPAKLEDSAVYLCASSHTAGNQPQHFGDGTRLSIL.

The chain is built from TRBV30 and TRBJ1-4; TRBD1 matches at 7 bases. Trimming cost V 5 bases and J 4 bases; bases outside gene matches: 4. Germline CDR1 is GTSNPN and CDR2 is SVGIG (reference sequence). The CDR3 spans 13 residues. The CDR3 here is CAWLDRRNEKLFF. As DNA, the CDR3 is TGTGCCTGGCTGGACAGGCGTAATGAAAAACTGTTTTTT.

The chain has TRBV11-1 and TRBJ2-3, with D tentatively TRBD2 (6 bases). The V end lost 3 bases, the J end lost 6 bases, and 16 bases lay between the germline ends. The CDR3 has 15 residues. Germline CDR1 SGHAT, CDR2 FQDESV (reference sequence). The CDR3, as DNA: TGTGCCAGCAGCTTCGCGATAGCGGCCACGGATACGCAGTATTTT. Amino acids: CASSFAIAATDTQYF.

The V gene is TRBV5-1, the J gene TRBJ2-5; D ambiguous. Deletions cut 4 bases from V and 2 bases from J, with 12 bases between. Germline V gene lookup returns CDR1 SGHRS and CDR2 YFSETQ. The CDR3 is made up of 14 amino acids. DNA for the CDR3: TGCGCCAGCAGCCCCAGGCCGGCTCAAGAGACCCAGTACTTC. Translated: CASSPRPAQETQYF.

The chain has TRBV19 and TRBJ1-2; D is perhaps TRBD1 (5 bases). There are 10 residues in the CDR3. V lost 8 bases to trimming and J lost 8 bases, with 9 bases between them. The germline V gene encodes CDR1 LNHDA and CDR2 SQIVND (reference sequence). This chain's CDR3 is CASGRTGYTF. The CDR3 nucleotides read TGTGCCAGTGGTAGGACAGGCTACACCTTC.

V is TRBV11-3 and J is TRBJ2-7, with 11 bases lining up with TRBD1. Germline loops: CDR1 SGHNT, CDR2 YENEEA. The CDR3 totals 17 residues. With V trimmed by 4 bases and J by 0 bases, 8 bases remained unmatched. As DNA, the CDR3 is TGTGCCAGCAGCTACAGGACAGGGGGCTTGAGCTCCTACGAGCAGTACTTC. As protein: CASSYRTGGLSSYEQYF.

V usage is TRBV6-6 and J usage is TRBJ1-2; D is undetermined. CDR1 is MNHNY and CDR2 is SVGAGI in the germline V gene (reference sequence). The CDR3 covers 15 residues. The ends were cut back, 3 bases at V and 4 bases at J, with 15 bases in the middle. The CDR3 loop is CASSYRSTEFYGYTF. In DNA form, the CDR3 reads TGTGCCAGCAGTTATCGCTCCACAGAGTTCTATGGCTACACCTTC.

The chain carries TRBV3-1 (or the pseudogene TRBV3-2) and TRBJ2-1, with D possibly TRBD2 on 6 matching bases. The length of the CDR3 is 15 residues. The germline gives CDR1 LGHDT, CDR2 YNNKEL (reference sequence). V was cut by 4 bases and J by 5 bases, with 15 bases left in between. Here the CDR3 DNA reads TGTGCCAGCAGCCCTGACGGGGGTTTTAACAATGAGCAGTTCTTC. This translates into CASSPDGGFNNEQFF.

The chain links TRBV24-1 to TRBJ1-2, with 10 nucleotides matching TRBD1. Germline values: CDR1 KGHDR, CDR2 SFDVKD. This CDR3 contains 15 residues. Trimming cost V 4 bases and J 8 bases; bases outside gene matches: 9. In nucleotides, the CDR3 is TGTGCCACCAGTGACCCACCGGGACAGGGGCTAGGCTACACCTTC. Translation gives CATSDPPGQGLGYTF.

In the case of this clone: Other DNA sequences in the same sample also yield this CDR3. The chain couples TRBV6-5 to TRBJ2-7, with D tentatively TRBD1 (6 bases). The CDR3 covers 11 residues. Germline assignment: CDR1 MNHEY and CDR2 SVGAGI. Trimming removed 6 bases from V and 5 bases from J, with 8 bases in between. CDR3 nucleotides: TGTGCCAGCAGCAGGGGTGACGAGCAGTACTTC. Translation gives CASSRGDEQYF.

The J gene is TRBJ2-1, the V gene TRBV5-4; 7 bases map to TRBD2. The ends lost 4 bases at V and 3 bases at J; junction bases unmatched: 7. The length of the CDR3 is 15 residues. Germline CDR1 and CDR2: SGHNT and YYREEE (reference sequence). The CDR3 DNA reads TGTGCCAGCAGCGGTAGCGGGCGTGGCTACAATGAGCAGTTCTTC. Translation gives CASSGSGRGYNEQFF.

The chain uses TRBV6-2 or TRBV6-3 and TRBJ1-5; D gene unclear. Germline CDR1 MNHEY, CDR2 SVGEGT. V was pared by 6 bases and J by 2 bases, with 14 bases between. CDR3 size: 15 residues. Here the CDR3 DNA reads TGTGCCAGCAGCGACACGTTTTGGGGCAATCAGCCCCAGCATTTT. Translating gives CASSDTFWGNQPQHF.

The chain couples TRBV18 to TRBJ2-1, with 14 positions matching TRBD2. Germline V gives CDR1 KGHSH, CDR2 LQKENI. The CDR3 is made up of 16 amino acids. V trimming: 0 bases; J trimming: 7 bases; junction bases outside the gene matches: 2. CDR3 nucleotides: TGTGCCAGCTCACCACCCGGGACTAGCGGGAGTAATGAGCAGTTCTTC. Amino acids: CASSPPGTSGSNEQFF.

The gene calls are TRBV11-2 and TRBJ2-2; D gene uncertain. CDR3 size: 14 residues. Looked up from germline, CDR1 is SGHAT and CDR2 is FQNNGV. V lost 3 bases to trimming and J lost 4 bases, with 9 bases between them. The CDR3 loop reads CASSFSQTTGELFF. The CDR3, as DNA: TGTGCCAGCAGCTTTTCACAGACCACCGGGGAGCTGTTTTTT.

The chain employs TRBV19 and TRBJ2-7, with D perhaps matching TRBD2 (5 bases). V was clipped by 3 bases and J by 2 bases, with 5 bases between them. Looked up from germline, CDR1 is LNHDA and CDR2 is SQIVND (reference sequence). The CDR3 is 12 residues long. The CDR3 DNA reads TGTGCCAGTAGTATCGGGGCCTACGAGCAGTACTTC. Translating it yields CASSIGAYEQYF.

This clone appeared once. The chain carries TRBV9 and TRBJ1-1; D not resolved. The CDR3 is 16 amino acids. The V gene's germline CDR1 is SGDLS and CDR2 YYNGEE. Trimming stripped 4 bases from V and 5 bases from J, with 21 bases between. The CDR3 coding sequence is TGTGCCAGCAGCACTCATTCTTTGGTGATAGTGACTGAAGCTTTCTTT. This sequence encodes CASSTHSLVIVTEAFF.

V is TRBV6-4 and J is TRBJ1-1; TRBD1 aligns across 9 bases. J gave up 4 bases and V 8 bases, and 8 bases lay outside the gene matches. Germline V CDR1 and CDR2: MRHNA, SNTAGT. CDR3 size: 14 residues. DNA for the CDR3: TGTGCCAGCTCCAGGACAGGGGCGAGCACTGAAGCTTTCTTT. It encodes CASSRTGASTEAFF.

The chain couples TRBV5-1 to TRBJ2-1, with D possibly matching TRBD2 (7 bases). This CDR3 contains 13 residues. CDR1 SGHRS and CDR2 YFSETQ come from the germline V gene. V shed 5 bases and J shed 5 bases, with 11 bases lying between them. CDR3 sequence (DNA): TGCGCCAGCAGACCGGGGGGCCACAATGAGCAGTTCTTC. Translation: CASRPGGHNEQFF.

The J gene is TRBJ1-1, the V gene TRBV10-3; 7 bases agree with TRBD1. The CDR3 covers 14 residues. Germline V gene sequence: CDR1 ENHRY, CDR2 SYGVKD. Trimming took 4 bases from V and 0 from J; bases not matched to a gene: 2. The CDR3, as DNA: TGTGCCATCAGTGGGGACAGTTTGAACACTGAAGCTTTCTTT. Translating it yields CAISGDSLNTEAFF.

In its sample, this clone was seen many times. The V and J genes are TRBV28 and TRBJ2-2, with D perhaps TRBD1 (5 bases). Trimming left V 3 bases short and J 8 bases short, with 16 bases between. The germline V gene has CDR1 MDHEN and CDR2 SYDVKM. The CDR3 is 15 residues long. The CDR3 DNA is TGTGCCAGCAGTTTTCCCAGGGCCCTTGGGGGGGAGCTGTTTTTT. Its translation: CASSFPRALGGELFF.

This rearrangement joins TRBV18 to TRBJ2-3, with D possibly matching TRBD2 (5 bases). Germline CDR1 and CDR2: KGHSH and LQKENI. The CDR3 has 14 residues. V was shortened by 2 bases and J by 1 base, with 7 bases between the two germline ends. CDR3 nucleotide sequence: TGTGCCAGCTCACCAAAGGAGGGCACAGATACGCAGTATTTT. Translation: CASSPKEGTDTQYF.

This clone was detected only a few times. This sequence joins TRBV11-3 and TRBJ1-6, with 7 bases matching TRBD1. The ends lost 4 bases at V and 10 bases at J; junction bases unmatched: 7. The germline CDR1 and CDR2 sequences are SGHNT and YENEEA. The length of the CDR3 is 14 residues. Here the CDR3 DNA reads TGTGCCAGCAGCTCCAGGGGGAAGAGCTCACCCCTCCACTTT. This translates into CASSSRGKSSPLHF.